Each of the 8 T cell receptor beta chains below was sequenced from the same sample in a study of T cell responses to AZD1222 COVID-19 vaccine. Assay used: immunoSEQ multiplex PCR; TCRdb lists only in-frame clones, some missing. Of 95,000 or so clones in the sample, approximately 91% are singletons; the top ten hold 3.7%. The sequencing used peripheral blood, collected on day 0 of AZD1222 vaccination. All receptors come from an adult in good health.

CDR3 loop: CSAPFRGRQYF. CDR3 bases: TGCAGTGCCCCTTTCAGGGGGCGACAGTACTTC. The rearrangement uses TRBV20-1 and TRBJ2-7; 8 bases map to TRBD1. V gave up 6 bases and J gave up 10 bases; unmatched junction bases: 8. There are 11 residues in the CDR3. Per the germline V gene, CDR1 is DFQATT and CDR2 is SNEGSKA (reference sequence).

This rearrangement joins TRBV19 to TRBJ2-5; D not resolved. The CDR3 runs to 13 residues. Germline CDR1 and CDR2: LNHDA and SQIVND (reference sequence). Trimming left V 1 base short and J 2 bases short, with 5 bases between. The CDR3 sequence is CASSIGPQETQYF. The CDR3 DNA is TGTGCCAGTAGTATAGGCCCGCAAGAGACCCAGTACTTC.

The V and J genes are TRBV27 and TRBJ1-2; 9 bases agree with TRBD1. The CDR3 is 14 amino acids. Germline trimming cut 4 bases from V and 3 bases from J; bases unmatched to any gene: 3. Germline CDR1 is MNHEY and CDR2 is SMNVEV (reference sequence). The CDR3 bases are TGTGCCAGCAGTTCCACAGGGGGCTACTATGGCTACACCTTC. Amino acid sequence: CASSSTGGYYGYTF.

The V and J genes are TRBV19 and TRBJ2-7; the D gene is possibly TRBD1 (6 bases). Germline CDR1 and CDR2: LNHDA and SQIVND (reference sequence). This CDR3 is built from 17 residues. The V and J ends lost 1 base and 4 bases respectively, with 20 bases between them. CDR3 in amino acids: CASSIAGADHGNYEQYF. The DNA of the CDR3 is TGTGCCAGTAGTATAGCAGGGGCAGACCACGGCAATTACGAGCAGTACTTC.

The chain couples TRBV5-6 to TRBJ2-2; D is possibly TRBD1 (5 bases). The CDR3 runs 14 residues. Looked up from germline, CDR1 is SGHDT and CDR2 is YYEEEE. With 2 bases removed from V and 4 bases from J, the gap between germline ends came to 9 bases. CDR3 protein: CASSFFQGTGELFF. The DNA for the CDR3 is TGTGCCAGCAGCTTTTTTCAGGGCACCGGGGAGCTGTTTTTT.

The chain combines TRBV11-2 with TRBJ1-2; no clear D. CDR1 is SGHAT and CDR2 is FQNNGV in the germline V gene. This CDR3 is 12 amino acids long. V was pared by 6 bases and J by 4 bases, with 9 bases between. The CDR3 is CASSRHFYGYTF. The CDR3 DNA sequence: TGTGCCAGCAGTCGGCATTTCTATGGCTACACCTTC. Based on the CDR3 plus reference TRBV11-2 and TRBJ1-2, the full variable domain is EAGVAQSPRYKIIEKRQSVAFWCNPISGHATLYWYQQILGQGPKLLIQFQNNGVVDDSQLPKDRFSAERLKGVDSTLKIQPAKLEDSAVYLCASSRHFYGYTFGSGTRLTVV.

This clone was seen a handful of times. The chain uses TRBV12-3 or TRBV12-4 and TRBJ2-3, with D unclear. The length of the CDR3 is 13 residues. Trimming left V 1 base short and J 4 bases short, with 6 bases between. CDR3 sequence: CASSLVVADTQYF. The CDR3 DNA follows: TGTGCCAGCAGTTTAGTGGTGGCAGATACGCAGTATTTT.

The chain uses TRBV4-1 and TRBJ2-1; 9 nucleotides match TRBD2. Germline V CDR1 and CDR2: MGHRA, YSYEKL. CDR3 length: 18 amino acids. V trimming: 0 bases; J trimming: 6 bases; junction bases outside the gene matches: 12. CDR3 in amino acids: CASSQDFRWVAGVNEQFF. The CDR3 DNA follows: TGCGCCAGCAGCCAAGATTTCCGTTGGGTAGCGGGGGTCAATGAGCAGTTCTTC.